A single sample is the source of the 20 T cell receptor beta chains below, sequenced in a study of identical twins. Each CDR3 protein is one row after TCRdb ran MiXCR on the 5' RACE reads. Here the sample spans 400,000 to 550,000 distinct CDR3 sequences, approximately 24% being singletons. These same records also appear under a second study, on T cells expressing NK-cell markers.

The specimen was CD4+ T cells sorted from blood. The source of these receptors is a woman between 18 and 29 years old in good health.

The chain uses TRBV29-1 and TRBJ2-3; D is possibly TRBD2 (6 bases). Germline V gene lookup returns CDR1 SQVTM and CDR2 ANQGSEA. Trimming stripped 4 bases from V and 3 bases from J, with 17 bases between. The CDR3 length is 15 residues. CDR3 protein: CSVADGGVGTDTQYF. CDR3 bases: TGCAGCGTTGCAGATGGCGGGGTAGGAACAGATACGCAGTATTTT.

This clonotype was seen only once. The chain has TRBV14 and TRBJ2-1; TRBD1 matches at 8 bases. CDR1 and CDR2 from the germline V gene are SGHDN and FVKESK. CDR3 size: 15 residues. V was pared by 4 bases and J by 7 bases, with 9 bases of the junction left unmatched. In DNA, the CDR3 is TGTGCCAGCAGCCTTCAGGGGGCGGGAATGAATGAGCAGTTCTTC. Translating gives CASSLQGAGMNEQFF.

This clonotype has only a few counts. The rearrangement links TRBV5-1 to TRBJ1-1; 9 bases are a match to TRBD1. The length of the CDR3 is 16 residues. J was trimmed by 14 bases and V by 6 bases; bases with no gene match: 23. Germline V gene data show CDR1 as SGHRS and CDR2 as YFSETQ. CDR3: CASMKRSGQGVKGNFF. The DNA of the CDR3 is TGCGCCAGCATGAAACGATCGGGACAGGGCGTTAAGGGAAACTTCTTT.

V is TRBV2 and J is TRBJ1-1; D gene ambiguous. CDR1 SNHLY and CDR2 FYNNEI come from the germline V gene. V gave up 5 bases and J gave up 4 bases, with 14 bases separating them. The CDR3 loop spans 14 amino acids. CDR3 sequence reads: CASSREIKATEAFF. The CDR3 DNA reads as TGTGCCAGCAGTCGTGAGATCAAGGCCACTGAAGCTTTCTTT.

There are a few counts of this clonotype. The chain links TRBV20-1 to TRBJ2-3; weak D call: TRBD2 (5 bases). Germline CDR1 DFQATT, CDR2 SNEGSKA (reference sequence). With 3 bases removed from V and 2 bases from J, the gap between germline ends came to 12 bases. The CDR3 has 14 residues. CDR3 region: CSASQRRITDTQYF. The CDR3 nucleotides are TGCAGTGCTAGTCAGCGGAGAATCACAGATACGCAGTATTTT.

This clonotype was recorded at least ten times. The genes are TRBV5-1 and TRBJ2-7; D is perhaps TRBD2 (5 bases). The CDR3 runs to 14 residues. CDR1 is SGHRS and CDR2 is YFSETQ in the germline V gene. Trimming removed 2 bases at V and 0 bases at J, with 9 bases between. CDR3 bases: TGCGCCAGCAGCTTAGCGGTTCTCTCCTACGAGCAGTACTTC. Translation: CASSLAVLSYEQYF.

The V call is TRBV2, the J call TRBJ2-5, with a tentative D call TRBD1 (6 bases). With 8 bases removed from V and 4 bases from J, the gap between germline ends came to 11 bases. CDR1 is SNHLY, CDR2 FYNNEI, per germline. The CDR3 has 12 residues. The CDR3 DNA reads TGTGCCAGCGCCCTGGACAGAGAGACCCAGTACTTC. Protein: CASALDRETQYF.

This clonotype came up a few times. The V gene is TRBV4-3, the J gene TRBJ2-3, with D hard to call. The CDR3 covers 14 residues. Germline V gene lookup returns CDR1 LGHNA and CDR2 YSLEER. With 1 base removed from V and 7 bases from J, the gap between germline ends came to 12 bases. The CDR3 protein is CASSQGLLQNTQYF. In nucleotides, the CDR3 is TGCGCCAGCAGCCAAGGGCTACTTCAAAATACGCAGTATTTT.

The rearrangement uses TRBV3-1 and TRBJ2-7; TRBD1 aligns across 10 bases. Looked up from germline, CDR1 is LGHDT and CDR2 is YNNKEL (reference sequence). There are 15 residues in the CDR3. The V and J ends lost 3 bases and 6 bases, in that order; junction bases with no gene match: 8. Here the CDR3 DNA reads TGTGCCAGCAGCCACCTCTCGGGACAGGGGATCGAGCAGTACTTC. Translating it yields CASSHLSGQGIEQYF.

This clonotype was recorded at least ten times. The V and J genes are TRBV12-3 or TRBV12-4 and TRBJ2-2, with no clear D. Trimming left V 8 bases short and J 6 bases short, with 16 bases between. The CDR3 consists of 14 residues. The CDR3 coding sequence is TGTGCCAGCCATCCCCAGGTTGGCTCCGGGGAGCTGTTTTTT. Amino acid sequence: CASHPQVGSGELFF.

V and J are TRBV5-1 and TRBJ1-1, with D possibly being TRBD1 (5 bases). The CDR3 has 15 residues. Between the trimmed V and J ends, which lost 4 bases and 2 bases, there was a span of 15 bases. Germline CDR1 reads SGHRS; CDR2 reads YFSETQ. The CDR3 bases are TGCGCCAGCAGCGAGGTAGCGGACACTAACACTGAAGCTTTCTTT. This sequence encodes CASSEVADTNTEAFF.

This chain uses TRBV9 with TRBJ2-1, with 8 bases that match TRBD2. The germline CDR1 and CDR2 sequences are SGDLS and YYNGEE. With V trimmed by 3 bases and J by 6 bases, 8 bases remained unmatched. This CDR3 region has 15 residues. The CDR3 here is CASSAGLGAVNEQFF. The CDR3 coding sequence is TGTGCCAGCAGCGCGGGACTAGGGGCGGTCAATGAGCAGTTCTTC. Full variable domain (rest looked up from reference TRBV9 and TRBJ2-1): DSGVTQTPKHLITATGQRVTLRCSPRSGDLSVYWYQQSLDQGLQFLIQYYNGEERAKGNILERFSAQQFPDLHSELNLSSLELGDSALYFCASSAGLGAVNEQFFGPGTRLTVL.

This clonotype was seen at least ten times. The J gene is TRBJ2-3, the V gene TRBV5-1, with TRBD2 matching over 9 bases. Germline values: CDR1 SGHRS, CDR2 YFSETQ. The junction had 9 bases not matched to a gene; V was cut back by 4 bases and J by 3 bases. This CDR3 region has 16 residues. In DNA, the CDR3 is TGCGCCAGCAGCCCTCTGGCGGGAGGGGGTACAGATACGCAGTATTTT. This encodes CASSPLAGGGTDTQYF.

This clonotype was picked up a small number of times. The chain links TRBV2 to TRBJ1-2; D might be TRBD1 (6 bases). CDR3 size: 15 residues. Germline loops: CDR1 SNHLY, CDR2 FYNNEI. Trimming cost V 5 bases and J 0 bases, with 13 bases left between them. This CDR3 reads CASSPLQGANYGYTF. CDR3 bases: TGTGCCAGCAGTCCACTACAGGGAGCTAACTATGGCTACACCTTC.

The chain employs TRBV10-3 and TRBJ2-7; TRBD2 matches at 8 bases. There are 15 residues in the CDR3. Trimming cost V 2 bases and J 2 bases; bases outside gene matches: 5. Germline assignment: CDR1 ENHRY and CDR2 SYGVKD. CDR3 in DNA: TGTGCCATCAGTGAGAAGTTGACTAGCGCCTACGAGCAGTACTTC. Residues: CAISEKLTSAYEQYF.

CDR3 in amino acids: CASSDRTSGSIGEQYF. The CDR3 DNA is TGTGCCAGCAGCGATAGGACTAGCGGGAGCATAGGCGAGCAGTACTTC. V gene TRBV7-6 combines with J gene TRBJ2-7, with TRBD2 matching over 13 bases. Germline assignment: CDR1 SGHVS and CDR2 FNYEAQ. V was pared by 5 bases and J by 6 bases, with 10 bases of the junction left unmatched. CDR3 length: 16 amino acids.

This chain joins TRBV15 and TRBJ2-1, with TRBD2 identical over 7 bases. Trimming removed 5 bases from V and 7 bases from J; junction bases left unmatched: 17. Germline assignment: CDR1 LNHNV and CDR2 YYDKDF (reference sequence). The CDR3 is made up of 17 amino acids. The CDR3 protein is CATSGGGYKGYSNEQFF. The CDR3, as DNA: TGTGCCACCAGCGGGGGGGGGTATAAGGGCTACTCAAATGAGCAGTTCTTC.

The table lists this clonotype with many counts. The chain joins TRBV20-1 to TRBJ1-2; D remains ambiguous. This CDR3 region has 13 residues. Germline V lookup: CDR1 DFQATT, CDR2 SNEGSKA (reference sequence). Trimming shortened V by 5 bases and J by 7 bases, and 17 bases separated the two germline ends. DNA of the CDR3: TGCAGTGCTCCGGTCCAGGTTTTTAGTGGCTACACCTTC. This codes for CSAPVQVFSGYTF.

This clonotype was detected only a few times. This rearrangement joins TRBV29-1 to TRBJ2-5, with D perhaps given as TRBD1 or TRBD2 (5 bases each). The CDR3 runs 12 residues. V lost 2 bases and J lost 5, with 9 bases in between. Germline V lookup: CDR1 SQVTM, CDR2 ANQGSEA. CDR3: CSVEQGDETQYF. In nucleotides, the CDR3 is TGCAGCGTTGAACAGGGAGACGAGACCCAGTACTTC.

The chain combines TRBV5-1 with TRBJ2-1; 9 bases align to TRBD2. The CDR3 runs to 16 residues. The germline V gene has CDR1 SGHRS and CDR2 YFSETQ. V shed 0 bases, J shed 2 bases, and the junction held 3 bases outside the gene matches. CDR3 protein: CASSLEIAGAYNEQFF. The DNA of the CDR3 is TGCGCCAGCAGCTTGGAGATAGCGGGGGCCTACAATGAGCAGTTCTTC.